This T cell receptor (beta chain) was sequenced for a study of cytomegalovirus exposure and HLA in healthy donors. As for the study in general: Earlier, 150 million to 200 million T cells were analyzed, and 90 million to 120 million unique TCR beta sequences were found among them. Around 76% of roughly 430 genotyped donors fell in the Caucasian-associated ancestry cluster.

A note on this clone: The target antigen is unknown.

60 Vbeta and 13 Jbeta primers were used in PCR. Measured with immunoSEQ multiplex PCR; TCRdb has only the in-frame clones, and not every one. This table lists some 48,000 clones. The length of the CDR3 is 12 residues. Germline V gene data show CDR1 as ENHRY and CDR2 as SYGVKD. The ends were cut back, 2 bases at V and 4 bases at J, with 3 bases in the middle. Study-level results: Overall, about 160 TCR beta chains were annotated as cytomegalovirus-associated. Later analysis suggested most CMV-associated TCR beta chains were HLA-restricted.

The sequenced material came from PBMCs. This clonotype was sampled from a woman in her thirties or forties in good health and CMV-seronegative. The chain recombines TRBV10-3 with TRBJ1-5, with D unclear. The CDR3 loop is CAISEINQPQHF. The CDR3, as DNA: TGTGCCATCAGTGAGATAAATCAGCCCCAGCATTTT.